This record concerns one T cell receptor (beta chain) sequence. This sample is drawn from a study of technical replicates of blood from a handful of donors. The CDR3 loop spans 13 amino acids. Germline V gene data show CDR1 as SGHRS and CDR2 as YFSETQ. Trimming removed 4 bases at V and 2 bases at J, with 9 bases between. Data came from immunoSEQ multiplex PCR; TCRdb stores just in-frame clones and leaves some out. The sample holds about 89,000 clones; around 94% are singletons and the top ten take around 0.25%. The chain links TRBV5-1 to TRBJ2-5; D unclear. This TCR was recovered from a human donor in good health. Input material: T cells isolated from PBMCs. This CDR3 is CASSPGTQETQYF. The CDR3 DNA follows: TGCGCCAGCAGCCCAGGAACTCAAGAGACCCAGTACTTC.